Each of the 32 T cell receptor beta chains below was sequenced from the same sample in a study of CD8+ T cells in alopecia areata. RNA extraction was followed by reverse transcription into cDNA, which acted as the sequencing template. The data were produced by immunoSEQ multiplex PCR, yet TCRdb's version contains in-frame clones alone and is incomplete. This table has around 150,000 clones, roughly four fifths appearing once. Treatment reported: oral pan-JAK inhibitor, 5-10 mg twice daily. This specimen was CD8+ T cells sorted from blood, taken at week 4, from a patient treated with tofacitinib. These receptors all stem from a human donor with alopecia areata.

The chain is built from TRBV29-1 and TRBJ1-5; D uncertain. Germline-derived CDR1 and CDR2 are SQVTM and ANQGSEA. The CDR3 has 13 amino acids. Trimming cost V 6 bases and J 0 bases, with 9 bases left between them. The CDR3 bases are TGCAGCGTCCGAACCTATAGCAATCAGCCCCAGCATTTT. It yields the protein CSVRTYSNQPQHF.

The rearrangement joins TRBV5-6 to TRBJ2-5, with 8 bases aligning to TRBD1. The junction had 7 bases not matched to a gene; V was cut back by 2 bases and J by 1 base. The CDR3 loop spans 16 amino acids. CDR1 SGHDT and CDR2 YYEEEE come from the germline V gene. CDR3 protein: CASSFKGQASQETQYF. CDR3 bases: TGTGCCAGCAGCTTTAAGGGACAGGCCTCCCAAGAGACCCAGTACTTC.

The J gene is TRBJ2-1, the V gene TRBV7-8; TRBD2 matches at 9 bases. Germline assignment: CDR1 SGHVS and CDR2 FQNEAQ. J gave up 6 bases and V 6 bases, and 9 bases lay outside the gene matches. The CDR3 extends over 15 amino acids. The CDR3 spells CASSISGGRLNEQFF. In DNA form, the CDR3 reads TGTGCCAGCAGTATTAGCGGGGGCCGACTCAATGAGCAGTTCTTC. Based on the CDR3 plus reference TRBV7-8 and TRBJ2-1, the full variable domain is GAGVSQSPRYKVAKRGQDVALRCDPISGHVSLFWYQQALGQGPEFLTYFQNEAQLDKSGLPSDRFFAERPEGSVSTLKIQRTQQEDSAVYLCASSISGGRLNEQFFGPGTRLTVL.

V gene TRBV4-3 combines with J gene TRBJ2-1; unclear D gene. Per the germline V gene, CDR1 is LGHNA and CDR2 is YSLEER. The CDR3 is 12 residues long. V was cut by 0 bases and J by 5 bases, with 2 bases left in between. DNA for the CDR3: TGCGCCAGCAGCCAAGATGACAATGAGCAGTTCTTC. The encoded protein is CASSQDDNEQFF.

This chain joins TRBV4-3 and TRBJ2-5; D ambiguous. The V end lost 1 base, the J end lost 5 bases, and 5 bases lay between the germline ends. Germline values: CDR1 LGHNA, CDR2 YSLEER. This CDR3 spans 12 amino acids. For the CDR3, the DNA is TGCGCCAGCAGCCAAGGAACGGAGACCCAGTACTTC. Protein: CASSQGTETQYF.

The V and J genes are TRBV4-3 and TRBJ2-7; D uncertain. V was clipped by 4 bases and J by 4 bases, with 11 bases between them. This CDR3 is 13 amino acids long. Germline assignment: CDR1 LGHNA and CDR2 YSLEER. The CDR3 region has the DNA TGCGCCAGCAGCCCCTCTGGGTTGTACGAGCAGTACTTC. This sequence encodes CASSPSGLYEQYF.

The V and J genes are TRBV29-1 and TRBJ2-7; 7 bases match TRBD1. After removal of 2 bases from V and 1 base from J, the junction contained 8 bases not matched to a gene. The germline V gene has CDR1 SQVTM and CDR2 ANQGSEA. The CDR3 extends over 15 amino acids. CDR3 sequence (DNA): TGCAGCGTTGAACTTACCGGGGACAGTTCCTACGAGCAGTACTTC. Its protein is CSVELTGDSSYEQYF.

The chain joins TRBV4-2 to TRBJ2-1; perhaps TRBD2 as D (5 bases). The germline gives CDR1 LGHNA, CDR2 YNFKEQ. Between the trimmed V and J ends, which lost 0 bases and 6 bases, there was a span of 15 bases. The CDR3 extends over 16 amino acids. DNA for the CDR3: TGTGCCAGCAGCCAAGATGAAACCAACGGAGGCAATGAGCAGTTCTTC. Its translation is CASSQDETNGGNEQFF.

This clone was observed once. The gene calls are TRBV27 and TRBJ1-1; D is unclear. V was cut by 1 base and J by 6 bases, with 12 bases left in between. CDR1 and CDR2 (germline): MNHEY, SMNVEV (reference sequence). This CDR3 region has 14 residues. This CDR3 reads CASSLLGPTAEAFF. The CDR3 DNA sequence: TGTGCCAGCAGTTTATTGGGTCCTACCGCTGAAGCTTTCTTT.

The gene calls are TRBV27 and TRBJ2-5; 9 bases are shared with TRBD2. V shed 5 bases, J shed 6 bases, and the junction held 13 bases outside the gene matches. This CDR3 is 16 amino acids long. Per germline, CDR1 MNHEY and CDR2 SMNVEV (reference sequence). The CDR3 spells CASSPLEGGGAKTQYF. DNA of the CDR3: TGTGCCAGCAGTCCCCTAGAGGGCGGGGGGGCCAAGACCCAGTACTTC.

The rearrangement uses TRBV6-5 and TRBJ1-1; 7 positions agree with TRBD1. Trimming cost V 5 bases and J 0 bases; bases outside gene matches: 6. The CDR3 extends over 15 amino acids. Germline V gene lookup returns CDR1 MNHEY and CDR2 SVGAGI. The DNA of the CDR3 is TGTGCCAGCAGTATTACCGGGACAGTGAACACTGAAGCTTTCTTT. Its protein product is CASSITGTVNTEAFF.

The chain employs TRBV18 and TRBJ2-7; 12 nucleotides agree with TRBD1. The ends lost 6 bases at V and 5 bases at J; junction bases unmatched: 5. Looked up from germline, CDR1 is KGHSH and CDR2 is LQKENI. This CDR3 is 14 amino acids long. The CDR3 region has the DNA TGTGCCAGCTCGGGAGGGACAGGGGGCGACGAGCAGTACTTC. As protein: CASSGGTGGDEQYF.

The V call is TRBV7-9, the J call TRBJ2-7; D may be TRBD1 (6 bases). The V end lost 7 bases, the J end lost 1 base, and 11 bases lay between the germline ends. The CDR3 is 13 residues long. Germline V gene lookup returns CDR1 SEHNR and CDR2 FQNEAQ (reference sequence). CDR3 sequence reads: CASTKDRSYEQYF. The CDR3 nucleotides read TGTGCCAGCACCAAGGACAGATCCTACGAGCAGTACTTC.

This clone occurred a few times. The chain is built from TRBV7-9 and TRBJ2-7, with a possible D match to TRBD1 (5 bases). Germline CDR1 SEHNR, CDR2 FQNEAQ (reference sequence). The CDR3 length is 15 residues. The V and J ends lost 1 base and 2 bases respectively, with 12 bases between them. The CDR3 here is CASSLVGDSPYEQYF. For the CDR3, the DNA is TGTGCCAGCAGCTTAGTCGGTGACAGCCCCTACGAGCAGTACTTC.

This clone came up once. The V call is TRBV5-4, the J call TRBJ2-1; the D is unclear. The germline CDR1 and CDR2 sequences are SGHNT and YYREEE (reference sequence). This CDR3 comprises 14 residues. Trimming took 0 bases from V and 10 from J, leaving 14 bases between them. The DNA of the CDR3 is TGTGCCAGCAGCTTGGATCCCCCAGATAGCGAGCAGTTCTTC. It is translated as CASSLDPPDSEQFF.

This clone occurred a few times. The chain couples TRBV7-6 to TRBJ2-5; D remains ambiguous. V was shortened by 1 base and J by 5 bases, with 5 bases between the two germline ends. Germline CDR1 and CDR2: SGHVS and FNYEAQ. CDR3 length: 12 amino acids. In DNA form, the CDR3 reads TGTGCCAGCAGCTTAGACTTGGAGACCCAGTACTTC. Its protein is CASSLDLETQYF.

At least ten counts were recorded for this clone. This CDR3 is CASSYSWTGSYEQYF. The CDR3 DNA reads as TGTGCCAGCAGTTACTCTTGGACAGGGTCCTACGAGCAGTACTTC. The rearrangement links TRBV6-5 to TRBJ2-7, with 8 bases matching TRBD1. Germline values: CDR1 MNHEY, CDR2 SVGAGI. The V segment lost 0 bases and the J segment 1 base; nucleotides outside the gene matches: 2. The CDR3 totals 15 residues.

The V and J genes are TRBV19 and TRBJ2-2; D remains unclear. The germline gives CDR1 LNHDA, CDR2 SQIVND (reference sequence). CDR3 length: 13 amino acids. Trimming removed 5 bases at V and 4 bases at J, with 8 bases between. The DNA of the CDR3 is TGTGCCAGTAGTTTTTGGGGCACCGGGGAGCTGTTTTTT. Translation: CASSFWGTGELFF.

This chain's CDR3 is CSAPSSEQFF. The CDR3 DNA follows: TGCAGTGCGCCATCTTCGGAGCAGTTCTTC. V gene TRBV20-1 combines with J gene TRBJ2-1; D call uncertain. V dropped 6 bases and J dropped 10 bases, with 10 bases sitting between them. CDR1 and CDR2 from the germline V gene are DFQATT and SNEGSKA (reference sequence). This CDR3 contains 10 residues.

V and J are TRBV7-2 and TRBJ1-1; TRBD1 is a possible D gene (6 bases). Germline CDR1 SGHTA, CDR2 FQGNSA. This CDR3 has 12 amino acids. The germline V and J ends were trimmed by 6 bases and 7 bases, with 12 bases remaining between them. The CDR3 sequence: CASRTRGLEAFF. CDR3 nucleotides: TGTGCCAGCAGAACTCGGGGGCTTGAAGCTTTCTTT.

This chain links TRBV7-6 with TRBJ2-7, with TRBD2 identical over 11 bases. The CDR3 is made up of 14 amino acids. Germline values: CDR1 SGHVS, CDR2 FNYEAQ. With 5 bases clipped from V and 5 bases from J, the junction kept 5 bases outside the gene matches. DNA of the CDR3: TGTGCCAGCAGCCTTCCTAGCGGGGGGCACGAGCAGTACTTC. This translates into CASSLPSGGHEQYF.

This chain links TRBV4-1 with TRBJ2-1, with TRBD2 identical over 11 bases. This CDR3 contains 17 residues. Per the germline V gene, CDR1 is MGHRA and CDR2 is YSYEKL. The J segment lost 5 bases and the V segment lost 1 base, leaving 7 bases of the junction unmatched. The CDR3 is CASSQAGLAGGNNEQFF. CDR3 nucleotides: TGCGCCAGCAGCCAAGCAGGGCTAGCGGGGGGAAACAATGAGCAGTTCTTC.

This clone was seen only a few times. The CDR3 reads CASSEVLRDNEQYF. CDR3 DNA: TGTGCCAGCAGTGAAGTACTCAGGGACAACGAGCAGTACTTC. V is TRBV6-1 and J is TRBJ2-7; TRBD1 is a possible D gene (6 bases). The CDR3 spans 14 residues. V dropped 1 base and J dropped 5 bases, with 12 bases sitting between them. The germline V gene encodes CDR1 MNHNS and CDR2 SASEGT.

The chain links TRBV5-6 to TRBJ1-1; tentatively, D is TRBD1 (5 bases). Trimming pared 5 bases from V and 1 base from J, leaving 9 bases between. The CDR3 extends over 13 amino acids. The germline CDR1 and CDR2 sequences are SGHDT and YYEEEE. The CDR3 here is CASSYGGNTEAFF. The CDR3 DNA reads TGTGCCAGCAGTTACGGGGGGAACACTGAAGCTTTCTTT.

The genes are TRBV12-5 and TRBJ2-5; possible D gene TRBD1, 6 bases. The CDR3 is 14 amino acids. Germline V gene data show CDR1 as LGHNT and CDR2 as FRNRAP. V dropped 3 bases and J dropped 5 bases, with 13 bases sitting between them. CDR3 DNA: TGTGCTAGTGGTTTAAACAGGGTTGGCGAGACCCAGTACTTC. Translated, it gives CASGLNRVGETQYF.

In its sample, this clone was seen a few times. V gene TRBV23-1 combines with J gene TRBJ2-7, with D tentatively TRBD1 (5 bases). TRBV23-1 is treated as an ORF (open reading frame) with a function not yet certain. Trimming cost V 9 bases and J 2 bases, with 14 bases left between them. The CDR3 covers 13 residues. The CDR3 here is CARRQKQAYEQYF. The CDR3 DNA follows: TGCGCCAGGCGACAGAAACAAGCCTACGAGCAGTACTTC.

This clone appeared a single time. The V gene is TRBV19, the J gene TRBJ2-3, with 12 bases aligning to TRBD2. V gave up 5 bases and J gave up 1 base; unmatched junction bases: 4. The CDR3 runs 16 residues. CDR1 LNHDA and CDR2 SQIVND come from the germline V gene (reference sequence). CDR3 sequence (DNA): TGTGCCAGTAGTGAATGGACTAGCGGGGGCACAGATACGCAGTATTTT. It yields the protein CASSEWTSGGTDTQYF. Full variable domain (outside the CDR3, taken from reference TRBV19 and TRBJ2-3): DGGITQSPKYLFRKEGQNVTLSCEQNLNHDAMYWYRQDPGQGLRLIYYSQIVNDFQKGDIAEGYSVSREKKESFPLTVTSAQKNPTAFYLCASSEWTSGGTDTQYFGPGTRLTVL.

The V gene is TRBV5-5, the J gene TRBJ1-1; no firm D call. The CDR3 has 11 residues. CDR1 is SGHKS and CDR2 is YYEKEE in the germline V gene (reference sequence). V lost 4 bases and J 0 bases, leaving 1 base between the germline ends. CDR3 loop: CASSLNTEAFF. CDR3 DNA: TGTGCCAGCAGCCTGAACACTGAAGCTTTCTTT.

This chain joins TRBV7-9 and TRBJ2-7, with TRBD1 identical over 11 bases. The CDR3 loop spans 14 amino acids. Germline V gives CDR1 SEHNR, CDR2 FQNEAQ (reference sequence). V lost 5 bases to trimming and J lost 5 bases; unmatched junction nucleotides: 5. The CDR3 DNA sequence: TGTGCCAGCAGCCCCGGGACAGGGGGTGACGAGCAGTACTTC. This translates into CASSPGTGGDEQYF.

This clone was counted a single time. The genes are TRBV29-1 and TRBJ2-5, with D possibly matching TRBD1 (6 bases). The germline CDR1 and CDR2 sequences are SQVTM and ANQGSEA. The CDR3 is made up of 13 amino acids. V was shortened by 0 bases and J by 5 bases, with 10 bases between the two germline ends. The CDR3 DNA sequence: TGCAGCGTTGAAGACAGGGGTTCGGAGACCCAGTACTTC. Its protein is CSVEDRGSETQYF.

This clone was detected only a few times. The rearrangement links TRBV11-2 to TRBJ2-1; either TRBD1 or TRBD2 may fit D (5 bases each). Germline V gene lookup returns CDR1 SGHAT and CDR2 FQNNGV. Trimming took off 5 bases at V and 6 bases at J, with 8 bases between the two ends. This CDR3 is built from 12 residues. The CDR3 nucleotides read TGTGCCAGCAGCCCGGGACCCAATGAGCAGTTCTTC. Its translation: CASSPGPNEQFF.

A remark on this clone: The same CDR3 can be traced to other DNA sequences in this sample. This chain connects TRBV7-9 to TRBJ2-3; the match to TRBD2 covers 10 bases. There are 15 residues in the CDR3. V gave up 3 bases and J gave up 3 bases; unmatched junction bases: 3. Germline assignment: CDR1 SEHNR and CDR2 FQNEAQ (reference sequence). The CDR3 coding sequence is TGTGCCAGCAGCTTTCTAGCGGGGGCAACAGATACGCAGTATTTT. It yields the protein CASSFLAGATDTQYF.